These 19 T cell receptor beta chains were sequenced from one sample in a study of T cells in Graves' hyperthyroidism and ophthalmopathy (dated by TCRdb to about 2019). The library was obtained by multiplex PCR. Sequencing relied on an Illumina HiSeq 2000. The TCR beta CDR3 regions were amplified from RNA transcripts. The TCR CDR3 was subjected to a first round of RT-PCR using the HTBI primer set and the Qiagen OneStep RT-PCR kit. In TCRdb, the public reads were trimmed at Q25 with fastp and aligned with MiXCR, with productive beta chains retained. Each entry merges the rows of one CDR3 protein and shows their most common DNA and genes. This sample is represented by about half a million distinct CDR3 sequences; just under 20% of them were singletons. Jointly, the top ten make up over 45% of the sample. The sample comprised blood. The receptors were gathered from a man aged 35 to 55 with Graves' ophthalmopathy.

This clonotype was found many times. The rearrangement joins TRBV7-9 to TRBJ1-2; the D gene is possibly TRBD1 (6 bases). The germline V gene has CDR1 SEHNR and CDR2 FQNEAQ (reference sequence). The ends were cut back, 0 bases at V and 8 bases at J, with 19 bases in the middle. The CDR3 runs 16 residues. The CDR3 DNA is TGTGCCAGCAGCTTAGCGCTTGCGGGGGCGCAATTGGGCTACACCTTC. Residues: CASSLALAGAQLGYTF.

This clonotype has a count of ten or more. This chain connects TRBV28 to TRBJ2-7, with 10 bases aligning to TRBD1. The CDR3 is 14 residues long. Per germline, CDR1 MDHEN and CDR2 SYDVKM. Trimming cost V 6 bases and J 5 bases; bases outside gene matches: 7. The CDR3 loop reads CASRPPTGGDEQYF. CDR3 bases: TGTGCCAGCAGACCCCCGACAGGGGGCGACGAGCAGTACTTC.

Only a few counts were recorded for this clonotype. The J gene is TRBJ2-7, the V gene TRBV4-1; 7 bases match TRBD2. This CDR3 region has 13 residues. The V segment lost 4 bases and the J segment 7 bases; nucleotides outside the gene matches: 7. The germline gives CDR1 MGHRA, CDR2 YSYEKL. As DNA, the CDR3 is TGCGCCAGCAGCCCGGACGGGACTACGGAGCAGTACTTC. Encoded protein: CASSPDGTTEQYF.

This clonotype has more than one count but fewer than ten. The V and J genes are TRBV19 and TRBJ1-1, with 7 bases aligning to TRBD1. Germline CDR1 reads LNHDA; CDR2 reads SQIVND (reference sequence). J gave up 1 base and V 6 bases, and 5 bases lay outside the gene matches. The CDR3 has 14 amino acids. CDR3 sequence: CASRKGQENTEAFF. In nucleotides, the CDR3 is TGTGCCAGTAGGAAAGGACAGGAGAACACTGAAGCTTTCTTT. The full variable domain, in which reference TRBV19 and TRBJ1-1 provide the parts outside the CDR3, is DGGITQSPKYLFRKEGQNVTLSCEQNLNHDAMYWYRQDPGQGLRLIYYSQIVNDFQKGDIAEGYSVSREKKESFPLTVTSAQKNPTAFYLCASRKGQENTEAFFGQGTRLTVV.

V gene TRBV12-3 or TRBV12-4 combines with J gene TRBJ2-1; 10 bases line up with TRBD1. V was pared by 6 bases and J by 7 bases, with 12 bases of the junction left unmatched. The CDR3 runs 16 residues. The CDR3 loop reads CASSSYPGQGMNEQFF. DNA for the CDR3: TGTGCCAGCAGCTCATATCCGGGACAGGGGATGAATGAGCAGTTCTTC.

This clonotype came up a few times. The V call is TRBV28, the J call TRBJ2-7, with 8 bases matching TRBD2. The germline gives CDR1 MDHEN, CDR2 SYDVKM. J was trimmed by 6 bases and V by 7 bases; bases with no gene match: 11. The CDR3 has 14 residues. CDR3: CASIGGTRISEQYF. The CDR3 DNA follows: TGTGCCAGCATTGGCGGGACTAGGATCAGCGAGCAGTACTTC. Complete variable domain (other parts from reference TRBV28 and TRBJ2-7): DVKVTQSSRYLVKRTGEKVFLECVQDMDHENMFWYRQDPGLGLRLIYFSYDVKMKEKGDIPEGYSVSREKKERFSLILESASTNQTSMYLCASIGGTRISEQYFGPGTRLTVT.

In its sample, this clonotype was seen many times. This sequence joins TRBV10-3 and TRBJ2-1; D tentatively fits TRBD1 or TRBD2 (5 bases each). V was clipped by 0 bases and J by 8 bases, with 17 bases between them. Per germline, CDR1 ENHRY and CDR2 SYGVKD. This CDR3 region has 16 residues. DNA for the CDR3: TGTGCCATCAGTGAGTCGATAAGCCGGGGCACCGATGAGCAGTTCTTC. This sequence encodes CAISESISRGTDEQFF.

This clonotype was seen ten or more times. The rearrangement links TRBV30 to TRBJ1-2; D is perhaps TRBD1 (5 bases). Germline V gene data show CDR1 as GTSNPN and CDR2 as SVGIG (reference sequence). The CDR3 has 13 residues. The ends were cut back, 7 bases at V and 4 bases at J, with 16 bases in the middle. CDR3 in DNA: TGTGCCTCGCTTGGGGGGGAAATCTATGGCTACACCTTC. Translation gives CASLGGEIYGYTF.

V gene TRBV18 combines with J gene TRBJ1-3, with unresolved D. V shed 2 bases and J shed 0 bases, with 11 bases lying between them. This CDR3 comprises 16 residues. The germline V gene encodes CDR1 KGHSH and CDR2 LQKENI. CDR3 sequence: CASSPSVRSSGNTIYF. The CDR3 bases are TGTGCCAGCTCACCATCCGTCAGGTCCTCTGGAAACACCATATATTTT.

This clonotype was observed a few times. This chain connects TRBV6-1 to TRBJ2-2; 13 positions match TRBD2. Germline values: CDR1 MNHNS, CDR2 SASEGT. The CDR3 totals 14 residues. J was trimmed by 6 bases and V by 6 bases; bases with no gene match: 1. CDR3 loop: CASRGLAGSGELFF. As DNA, the CDR3 is TGTGCCAGCAGGGGACTAGCGGGATCCGGGGAGCTGTTTTTT.

In its sample, this clonotype was seen a few times. The rearrangement links TRBV7-2 to TRBJ1-5; D may be TRBD1 (5 bases). Germline-derived CDR1 and CDR2 are SGHTA and FQGNSA. CDR3 size: 15 residues. The V end was cut by 3 bases, the J end by 4 bases, with 13 bases between. The CDR3 nucleotides read TGTGCCAGCAGCTTCCGGGACGGATCAAATCAGCCCCAGCATTTT. Its protein is CASSFRDGSNQPQHF.

This clonotype appeared many times. The chain is built from TRBV30 and TRBJ1-1, with a possible D match to TRBD1 (6 bases). The CDR3 is 12 amino acids. The germline V and J ends were trimmed by 5 bases and 1 base, with 8 bases remaining between them. Per germline, CDR1 GTSNPN and CDR2 SVGIG (reference sequence). CDR3 DNA: TGTGCCTGGGCGGGACAGAACACTGAAGCTTTCTTT. Translating gives CAWAGQNTEAFF.

This clonotype was counted ten times or more. V gene TRBV7-2 combines with J gene TRBJ2-1, with TRBD2 identical over 9 bases. Germline V gene data show CDR1 as SGHTA and CDR2 as FQGNSA. This CDR3 comprises 14 residues. V shed 2 bases, J shed 9 bases, and the junction held 5 bases outside the gene matches. The CDR3 nucleotides are TGTGCCAGCAGCTTAAGTGGCGGGAGGGCTGAGCAGTTCTTC. It translates to CASSLSGGRAEQFF. Using reference TRBV7-2 and TRBJ2-1 for the parts outside the CDR3, the full variable domain is GAGVSQSPSNKVTEKGKDVELRCDPISGHTALYWYRQSLGQGLEFLIYFQGNSAPDKSGLPSDRFSAERTGGSVSTLTIQRTQQEDSAVYLCASSLSGGRAEQFFGPGTRLTVL.

CDR3 nucleotides: TGTGCCAGTAGTATCCGGGACACCTCCCCGCATGGCTACACCTTC. It specifies CASSIRDTSPHGYTF. J is TRBJ1-2 and V is TRBV19, with a weak D call TRBD1 (6 bases). Germline CDR1 LNHDA, CDR2 SQIVND (reference sequence). The CDR3 is made up of 15 amino acids. V dropped 3 bases and J dropped 6 bases, with 17 bases sitting between them.

The chain links TRBV10-3 to TRBJ2-3, with unresolved D. Between the trimmed V and J ends, which lost 4 bases and 0 bases, there was a span of 14 bases. Germline V CDR1 and CDR2: ENHRY, SYGVKD. This CDR3 comprises 16 residues. The CDR3 protein is CAISGDSQFSTDTQYF. The CDR3 region has the DNA TGTGCCATCAGTGGAGATAGCCAGTTTAGCACAGATACGCAGTATTTT.

This clonotype was counted only a few times. This chain connects TRBV9 to TRBJ2-5; possibly TRBD1 for D (6 bases). This CDR3 comprises 14 residues. Germline CDR1 and CDR2: SGDLS and YYNGEE. V lost 3 bases and J lost 4, with 13 bases in between. DNA of the CDR3: TGTGCCAGCAGCGGACTGCAGGGGCCAGAGACCCAGTACTTC. This encodes CASSGLQGPETQYF.

This clonotype has more than one count but fewer than ten. A read error may explain this, as a much larger clone is one base away. This chain joins TRBV20-1 and TRBJ1-2; D is unclear. Germline-derived CDR1 and CDR2 are DFQATT and SNEGSKA (reference sequence). Trimming removed 0 bases from V and 4 bases from J, with 9 bases in between. This CDR3 has 13 residues. CDR3 protein: CSARDRTSYGYTF. CDR3 in DNA: TGCAGTGCTAGAGATCGGACCAGCTATGGCTACACCTTC.

This clonotype was seen a few times. CDR3 residues: CASRETSGQYNEQFF. CDR3 nucleotides: TGTGCCAGCAGGGAGACTAGCGGTCAATACAATGAGCAGTTCTTC. The chain has TRBV2 and TRBJ2-1, with TRBD2 matching 9 bases. This CDR3 region has 15 residues. After removal of 6 bases from V and 4 bases from J, the junction contained 7 bases not matched to a gene. Germline V gene sequence: CDR1 SNHLY, CDR2 FYNNEI.

The chain joins TRBV30 to TRBJ1-1; D unclear. V lost 6 bases and J lost 1, with 12 bases in between. The CDR3 runs to 13 residues. Per germline, CDR1 GTSNPN and CDR2 SVGIG (reference sequence). Written as DNA, the CDR3 is TGTGCCTGTGCAATGTCGGGGAACACTGAAGCTTTCTTT. Protein product: CACAMSGNTEAFF. Full variable domain (rest looked up from reference TRBV30 and TRBJ1-1): SQTIHQWPATLVQPVGSPLSLECTVEGTSNPNLYWYRQAAGRGLQLLFYSVGIGQISSEVPQNLSASRPQDRQFILSSKKLLLSDSGFYLCACAMSGNTEAFFGQGTRLTVV.